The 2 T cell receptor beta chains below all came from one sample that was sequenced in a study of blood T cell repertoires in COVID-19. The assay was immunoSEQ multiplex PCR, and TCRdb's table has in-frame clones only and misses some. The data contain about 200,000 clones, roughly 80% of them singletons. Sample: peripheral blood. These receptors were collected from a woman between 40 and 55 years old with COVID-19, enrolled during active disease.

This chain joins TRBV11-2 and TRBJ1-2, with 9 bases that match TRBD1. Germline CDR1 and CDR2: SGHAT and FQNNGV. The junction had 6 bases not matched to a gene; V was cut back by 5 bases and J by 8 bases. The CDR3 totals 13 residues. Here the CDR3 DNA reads TGTGCCAGCAGCCCTGCGGGGACAGGGGGCTACACCTTC. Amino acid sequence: CASSPAGTGGYTF.

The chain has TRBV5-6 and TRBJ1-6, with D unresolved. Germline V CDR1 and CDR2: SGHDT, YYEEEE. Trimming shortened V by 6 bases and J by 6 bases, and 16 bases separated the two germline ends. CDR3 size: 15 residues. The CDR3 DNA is TGTGCCAGCATCTACTACGGCAGCTCTAATTCACCCCTCCACTTT. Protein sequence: CASIYYGSSNSPLHF.